Described below is a single T cell receptor (beta chain) sequence and its context. Antigen: not known. The CDR3 extends over 15 amino acids. Trimming took off 1 base at V and 4 bases at J, with 12 bases between the two ends. Germline CDR1 reads MGHRA; CDR2 reads YSYEKL. Using about 190 ng DNA, 30,000 to 35,000 T cell genomes, the sorted-subset replicate PCRs were run. Using immunoSEQ multiplex PCR, the repertoire was profiled, and TCRdb retains in-frame clones only, with some absent. The data show roughly 570,000 clones, roughly 98% seen once. This sample is part of a study of shared clonotypes between healthy human individuals. Whole-study findings and limits: Naive subsets generally had larger estimated richness than memory subsets. The represented genetic and exposure-history diversity was limited by the small number of donors.

Naive-designated CD8 cells lacked CD45RO, were positively enriched for CCR7, and omitted terminally differentiated effector memory CD45RA+ cells. This sequence originates from a man younger than 40 in good health. This chain joins TRBV4-1 and TRBJ2-3; D unclear. Sequences were obtained from naive CD8+ T cells sorted from blood. CDR3 bases: TGCGCCAGCAGCCAAGTCCGAGATCAGGCAGATACGCAGTATTTT. As protein: CASSQVRDQADTQYF.